This T cell receptor beta chain is drawn from a study of CD8+ T cells in alopecia areata. Study details: Each day, treated patients took oral tofacitinib twice, at 5 to 10 mg per dose.

Individuals with alopecia areata gave both lesional scalp punch biopsies and peripheral blood for collection. RNA, once extracted, was reverse transcribed into cDNA for use as the sequencing template. Clones were read by immunoSEQ multiplex PCR, and TCRdb kept only the in-frame ones, dropping some. The sample lists 100,000 to 150,000 clones; around 60% were seen once. The CDR3 runs 15 residues. Trimming stripped 2 bases from V and 0 bases from J, with 9 bases between. Germline V gives CDR1 SGDLS, CDR2 YYNGEE. Sequences were derived from CD4+ T cells sorted from blood, sampled at week 0. The sequence was obtained from a human donor with alopecia areata. V usage is TRBV9 and J usage is TRBJ1-3, with a possible D match to TRBD1 (5 bases). The CDR3 loop is CASSVGTVSGNTIYF. In nucleotides, the CDR3 is TGTGCCAGCAGCGTTGGGACGGTCTCTGGAAACACCATATATTTT. Filled out from reference TRBV9 and TRBJ1-3, the complete variable domain reads DSGVTQTPKHLITATGQRVTLRCSPRSGDLSVYWYQQSLDQGLQFLIQYYNGEERAKGNILERFSAQQFPDLHSELNLSSLELGDSALYFCASSVGTVSGNTIYFGEGSWLTVV.